Listed here are 26 T cell receptor beta chains from one sample, sequenced in a study of cytomegalovirus exposure and HLA in healthy donors. This PCR relied on a set of 60 Vbeta primers and 13 Jbeta primers. Repertoires were generated with immunoSEQ multiplex PCR, while TCRdb's copy carries only in-frame clones and drops some. The sample has about 150,000 clones; approximately 80% are singletons. The specimen was PBMCs. All receptors derive from a woman aged 40-49 years in good health and CMV-seronegative.

This clone was counted a few times. V gene TRBV5-1 combines with J gene TRBJ2-7; TRBD1 matches 7 bases. Germline CDR1 is SGHRS and CDR2 is YFSETQ. This CDR3 has 14 amino acids. V shed 4 bases, J shed 5 bases, and the junction held 9 bases outside the gene matches. This CDR3 is CASSTGRGLDEQYF. The CDR3 bases are TGCGCCAGCAGCACGGGAAGGGGGCTCGACGAGCAGTACTTC.

The chain is built from TRBV27 and TRBJ1-2; D is possibly TRBD1 (6 bases). Germline-derived CDR1 and CDR2 are MNHEY and SMNVEV (reference sequence). Deletions cut 1 base from V and 2 bases from J, with 11 bases between. This CDR3 spans 15 amino acids. The CDR3 bases are TGTGCCAGCAGTTTATGGGGGCAGGCCAACTATGGCTACACCTTC. This encodes CASSLWGQANYGYTF.

V is TRBV11-3 and J is TRBJ2-7, with 12 bases fitting TRBD1. CDR3 length: 18 residues. Losses at the gene ends were 5 bases for V and 5 bases for J; bases not matched to a gene: 16. Germline CDR1 SGHNT, CDR2 YENEEA. DNA for the CDR3: TGTGCCAGCAGCCCCCCAGGTTGGGGACAGGGGGCGCGGCACGAGCAGTACTTC. This sequence encodes CASSPPGWGQGARHEQYF.

This rearrangement joins TRBV6-5 to TRBJ1-1; 7 bases match TRBD1. Germline assignment: CDR1 MNHEY and CDR2 SVGAGI. This CDR3 spans 14 amino acids. V lost 4 bases, J lost 1 base, and 3 bases stayed unmatched. The CDR3 here is CASSSHRGNTEAFF. CDR3 DNA sequence: TGTGCCAGCAGTTCCCACAGGGGGAACACTGAAGCTTTCTTT.

V is TRBV6-1 and J is TRBJ1-5, with D unclear. The CDR3 sequence is 15 residues long. V was cut by 8 bases and J by 2 bases, with 16 bases left in between. In germline, CDR1 is MNHNS, CDR2 SASEGT. CDR3 in DNA: TGTGCCAGCTGTTTTGCGAGGTCAGGCAATCAGCCCCAGCATTTT. Its protein is CASCFARSGNQPQHF.

In its sample, this clone was seen a few times. The CDR3 coding sequence is TGCGCCAGCAGCTCCTCCTCGGGGTTAGGCTCCTACGAGCAGTACTTC. Its translation: CASSSSSGLGSYEQYF. The rearrangement links TRBV5-1 to TRBJ2-7; the D gene is possibly TRBD2 (5 bases). The germline CDR1 and CDR2 sequences are SGHRS and YFSETQ. The length of the CDR3 is 16 residues. V lost 3 bases, J lost 0 bases, and 16 bases lay in between.

This chain uses TRBV14 with TRBJ2-2; unclear D gene. With 3 bases removed from V and 5 bases from J, the gap between germline ends came to 16 bases. Germline lookup yields CDR1 SGHDN and CDR2 FVKESK. CDR3 size: 16 residues. The CDR3 reads CASSHRLAVRTGELFF. CDR3 coding DNA: TGTGCCAGCAGCCACCGACTTGCGGTTAGGACCGGGGAGCTGTTTTTT.

The chain employs TRBV7-9 and TRBJ1-2, with D tentatively TRBD1 (5 bases). V was shortened by 3 bases and J by 7 bases, with 24 bases between the two germline ends. Germline V gene lookup returns CDR1 SEHNR and CDR2 FQNEAQ (reference sequence). The CDR3 consists of 17 residues. DNA for the CDR3: TGTGCCAGCAGCTTTGGATGGAGGGACCCGCACGAGTCTGGCTACACCTTC. The encoded protein is CASSFGWRDPHESGYTF.

The genes are TRBV5-1 and TRBJ2-7; D might be TRBD1 (7 bases). CDR1 is SGHRS, CDR2 YFSETQ, per germline. This CDR3 has 16 residues. The V end was cut by 2 bases, the J end by 0 bases, with 15 bases between. CDR3 coding DNA: TGCGCCAGCAGCTTCCAGGGGGGCAGCCGCTCCTACGAGCAGTACTTC. Translated, it gives CASSFQGGSRSYEQYF.

The chain employs TRBV6-1 and TRBJ1-1, with D possibly matching TRBD1 (6 bases). The CDR3 contains 15 residues. Trimming took 6 bases from V and 3 from J, leaving 17 bases between them. The germline gives CDR1 MNHNS, CDR2 SASEGT. CDR3 in amino acids: CASRTLTGIYTEAFF. In nucleotides, the CDR3 is TGTGCCAGCAGAACTCTAACAGGGATATACACTGAAGCTTTCTTT.

The chain combines TRBV6-1 with TRBJ1-5, with a tentative D call TRBD1 (5 bases). The CDR3 spans 16 residues. Trimming cost V 1 base and J 2 bases, with 12 bases left between them. Germline V gene sequence: CDR1 MNHNS, CDR2 SASEGT. The CDR3 sequence: CASSEGPGWRNQPQHF. In nucleotides, the CDR3 is TGTGCCAGCAGTGAAGGGCCAGGGTGGCGCAATCAGCCCCAGCATTTT.

This clone appeared once. One end of the junction varies from germline; a read error may be responsible. The chain has TRBV11-2 and TRBJ1-2; no clear D gene. Germline CDR1 reads SGHAT; CDR2 reads FQNNGV. The CDR3 extends over 16 amino acids. CDR3 nucleotide sequence: TGTGCCAGCAGCCCCCTACCGAGCTCAGCTAACTATGACTACACCTTC. Translating gives CASSPLPSSANYDYTF.

The chain carries TRBV5-1 and TRBJ1-2; D may be TRBD1 (6 bases). CDR1 and CDR2 (germline): SGHRS, YFSETQ. V lost 0 bases, J lost 2 bases, and 11 bases lay in between. This CDR3 has 15 residues. As DNA, the CDR3 is TGCGCCAGCAGCTTGGCCCTCGGACAGAACTATGGCTACACCTTC. This sequence encodes CASSLALGQNYGYTF.

The J gene is TRBJ2-1, the V gene TRBV7-9, with 9 bases identical to TRBD2. V lost 6 bases, J lost 8 bases, and 8 bases stayed unmatched. There are 14 residues in the CDR3. Germline lookup yields CDR1 SEHNR and CDR2 FQNEAQ (reference sequence). CDR3 DNA sequence: TGTGCCAGCAGAAGGTCAGCGGGAGGACATGAGCAGTTCTTC. Translation: CASRRSAGGHEQFF.

This clone was seen a few times. The gene calls are TRBV27 and TRBJ2-2; 15 bases line up with TRBD2. The CDR3 is 19 amino acids. Germline V lookup: CDR1 MNHEY, CDR2 SMNVEV (reference sequence). After removal of 6 bases from V and 3 bases from J, the junction contained 11 bases not matched to a gene. The CDR3 bases are TGTGCCAGCAGATCCTCCGGACTAGCGGGAGGGAAGTACACCGGGGAGCTGTTTTTT. Translation gives CASRSSGLAGGKYTGELFF.

In this sample, this clone turned up once. The chain employs TRBV5-4 and TRBJ1-2; 7 bases agree with TRBD1. The V gene end was trimmed by 2 bases and the J gene end by 5 bases; junction bases not matched to a gene: 9. Germline CDR1 and CDR2: SGHNT and YYREEE (reference sequence). The CDR3 is 15 amino acids. CDR3 bases: TGTGCCAGCAGCTTTAAGGGACAGTTGATTTATGGCTACACCTTC. Protein: CASSFKGQLIYGYTF.

This sequence joins TRBV7-9 and TRBJ2-3; 14 nucleotides match TRBD2. Germline assignment: CDR1 SEHNR and CDR2 FQNEAQ (reference sequence). The CDR3 has 19 amino acids. J gave up 4 bases and V 1 base, and 10 bases lay outside the gene matches. CDR3 region: CASSLEGRLAGGPPDTQYF. The CDR3 DNA reads TGTGCCAGCAGCTTAGAGGGCCGACTAGCGGGGGGGCCGCCAGATACGCAGTATTTT.

In this sample, this clone turned up a few times. The V gene is TRBV4-2, the J gene TRBJ2-7; 14 bases fit TRBD2. The CDR3 length is 19 residues. V gave up 0 bases and J gave up 3 bases; unmatched junction bases: 10. Germline CDR1 and CDR2: LGHNA and YNFKEQ. DNA of the CDR3: TGTGCCAGCAGCCAAGAATACCCGGGACTAGCGGGAGCAAACTACGAGCAGTACTTC. Amino acids: CASSQEYPGLAGANYEQYF.

The rearrangement links TRBV28 to TRBJ1-4, with a tentative D call TRBD1 (5 bases). CDR3 length: 15 residues. Germline-derived CDR1 and CDR2 are MDHEN and SYDVKM. V lost 3 bases to trimming and J lost 0 bases, with 8 bases between them. The CDR3 nucleotides read TGTGCCAGCAGTTTTCCGGACACAACTAATGAAAAACTGTTTTTT. It yields the protein CASSFPDTTNEKLFF. Together with reference TRBV28 and TRBJ1-4, the CDR3 gives the full variable domain: DVKVTQSSRYLVKRTGEKVFLECVQDMDHENMFWYRQDPGLGLRLIYFSYDVKMKEKGDIPEGYSVSREKKERFSLILESASTNQTSMYLCASSFPDTTNEKLFFGSGTQLSVL.

This chain connects TRBV4-1 to TRBJ2-7, with D possibly TRBD2 on 5 matching bases. This CDR3 contains 14 residues. CDR1 is MGHRA, CDR2 YSYEKL, per germline. V lost 4 bases to trimming and J lost 0 bases, with 10 bases between them. The CDR3 sequence: CASSLIGVSYEQYF. CDR3 coding DNA: TGCGCCAGCAGCCTGATCGGGGTCTCCTACGAGCAGTACTTC.

The chain links TRBV4-1 to TRBJ2-7; D gene ambiguous. CDR3 length equals 16 residues. In germline, CDR1 is MGHRA, CDR2 YSYEKL. Trimming took off 0 bases at V and 3 bases at J, with 15 bases between the two ends. The CDR3 reads CASSQDLSQFNYEQYF. In DNA, the CDR3 is TGCGCCAGCAGCCAAGATCTTAGTCAATTTAACTACGAGCAGTACTTC.

The rearrangement uses TRBV28 and TRBJ2-7; tentative D call: TRBD1 (6 bases). This CDR3 contains 14 residues. Germline V lookup: CDR1 MDHEN, CDR2 SYDVKM. V was pared by 6 bases and J by 1 base, with 13 bases between. CDR3 nucleotide sequence: TGTGCCAGCAGGACCCGGGACACTTCCTACGAGCAGTACTTC. Translated: CASRTRDTSYEQYF. Looking up the rest from reference TRBV28 and TRBJ2-7 gives the full variable domain: DVKVTQSSRYLVKRTGEKVFLECVQDMDHENMFWYRQDPGLGLRLIYFSYDVKMKEKGDIPEGYSVSREKKERFSLILESASTNQTSMYLCASRTRDTSYEQYFGPGTRLTVT.

The chain has TRBV28 and TRBJ2-1; a possible D gene is TRBD1 (6 bases). The CDR3 is made up of 14 amino acids. Trimming stripped 3 bases from V and 7 bases from J, with 13 bases between. CDR1 MDHEN and CDR2 SYDVKM come from the germline V gene. This chain's CDR3 is CASSLVGQWNEQFF. CDR3 nucleotides: TGTGCCAGCAGTTTGGTAGGACAGTGGAATGAGCAGTTCTTC.

The rearrangement uses TRBV19 and TRBJ1-6; 8 positions match TRBD1. V shed 5 bases and J 7 bases; nucleotides not matched to a gene: 16. The CDR3 contains 18 residues. CDR1 is LNHDA, CDR2 SQIVND, per germline (reference sequence). The CDR3 loop reads CASSGYQPPGGENSPLHF. The CDR3 DNA reads as TGTGCCAGTAGTGGGTACCAGCCTCCAGGGGGCGAGAATTCACCCCTCCACTTT.

The chain couples TRBV29-1 to TRBJ2-7; a weak D match, TRBD1 (7 bases). Germline V lookup: CDR1 SQVTM, CDR2 ANQGSEA. V was pared by 7 bases and J by 0 bases, with 19 bases between. The CDR3 is 15 residues long. In DNA, the CDR3 is TGCAGCGCCTCAGGACCCAGGGGGGACTCCTACGAGCAGTACTTC. This gives the protein CSASGPRGDSYEQYF.

The rearrangement joins TRBV5-1 to TRBJ2-7; possible D gene TRBD2, 5 bases. The germline V gene encodes CDR1 SGHRS and CDR2 YFSETQ. The V gene lost 0 bases and the J gene lost 1 base, with 11 bases spanning the gap. This CDR3 is 15 amino acids long. The CDR3 DNA sequence: TGCGCCAGCAGCTTGGGCGGAGGCGATTCCTACGAGCAGTACTTC. Amino acid sequence: CASSLGGGDSYEQYF. Based on the CDR3 plus reference TRBV5-1 and TRBJ2-7, the full variable domain is KAGVTQTPRYLIKTRGQQVTLSCSPISGHRSVSWYQQTPGQGLQFLFEYFSETQRNKGNFPGRFSGRQFSNSRSEMNVSTLELGDSALYLCASSLGGGDSYEQYFGPGTRLTVT.